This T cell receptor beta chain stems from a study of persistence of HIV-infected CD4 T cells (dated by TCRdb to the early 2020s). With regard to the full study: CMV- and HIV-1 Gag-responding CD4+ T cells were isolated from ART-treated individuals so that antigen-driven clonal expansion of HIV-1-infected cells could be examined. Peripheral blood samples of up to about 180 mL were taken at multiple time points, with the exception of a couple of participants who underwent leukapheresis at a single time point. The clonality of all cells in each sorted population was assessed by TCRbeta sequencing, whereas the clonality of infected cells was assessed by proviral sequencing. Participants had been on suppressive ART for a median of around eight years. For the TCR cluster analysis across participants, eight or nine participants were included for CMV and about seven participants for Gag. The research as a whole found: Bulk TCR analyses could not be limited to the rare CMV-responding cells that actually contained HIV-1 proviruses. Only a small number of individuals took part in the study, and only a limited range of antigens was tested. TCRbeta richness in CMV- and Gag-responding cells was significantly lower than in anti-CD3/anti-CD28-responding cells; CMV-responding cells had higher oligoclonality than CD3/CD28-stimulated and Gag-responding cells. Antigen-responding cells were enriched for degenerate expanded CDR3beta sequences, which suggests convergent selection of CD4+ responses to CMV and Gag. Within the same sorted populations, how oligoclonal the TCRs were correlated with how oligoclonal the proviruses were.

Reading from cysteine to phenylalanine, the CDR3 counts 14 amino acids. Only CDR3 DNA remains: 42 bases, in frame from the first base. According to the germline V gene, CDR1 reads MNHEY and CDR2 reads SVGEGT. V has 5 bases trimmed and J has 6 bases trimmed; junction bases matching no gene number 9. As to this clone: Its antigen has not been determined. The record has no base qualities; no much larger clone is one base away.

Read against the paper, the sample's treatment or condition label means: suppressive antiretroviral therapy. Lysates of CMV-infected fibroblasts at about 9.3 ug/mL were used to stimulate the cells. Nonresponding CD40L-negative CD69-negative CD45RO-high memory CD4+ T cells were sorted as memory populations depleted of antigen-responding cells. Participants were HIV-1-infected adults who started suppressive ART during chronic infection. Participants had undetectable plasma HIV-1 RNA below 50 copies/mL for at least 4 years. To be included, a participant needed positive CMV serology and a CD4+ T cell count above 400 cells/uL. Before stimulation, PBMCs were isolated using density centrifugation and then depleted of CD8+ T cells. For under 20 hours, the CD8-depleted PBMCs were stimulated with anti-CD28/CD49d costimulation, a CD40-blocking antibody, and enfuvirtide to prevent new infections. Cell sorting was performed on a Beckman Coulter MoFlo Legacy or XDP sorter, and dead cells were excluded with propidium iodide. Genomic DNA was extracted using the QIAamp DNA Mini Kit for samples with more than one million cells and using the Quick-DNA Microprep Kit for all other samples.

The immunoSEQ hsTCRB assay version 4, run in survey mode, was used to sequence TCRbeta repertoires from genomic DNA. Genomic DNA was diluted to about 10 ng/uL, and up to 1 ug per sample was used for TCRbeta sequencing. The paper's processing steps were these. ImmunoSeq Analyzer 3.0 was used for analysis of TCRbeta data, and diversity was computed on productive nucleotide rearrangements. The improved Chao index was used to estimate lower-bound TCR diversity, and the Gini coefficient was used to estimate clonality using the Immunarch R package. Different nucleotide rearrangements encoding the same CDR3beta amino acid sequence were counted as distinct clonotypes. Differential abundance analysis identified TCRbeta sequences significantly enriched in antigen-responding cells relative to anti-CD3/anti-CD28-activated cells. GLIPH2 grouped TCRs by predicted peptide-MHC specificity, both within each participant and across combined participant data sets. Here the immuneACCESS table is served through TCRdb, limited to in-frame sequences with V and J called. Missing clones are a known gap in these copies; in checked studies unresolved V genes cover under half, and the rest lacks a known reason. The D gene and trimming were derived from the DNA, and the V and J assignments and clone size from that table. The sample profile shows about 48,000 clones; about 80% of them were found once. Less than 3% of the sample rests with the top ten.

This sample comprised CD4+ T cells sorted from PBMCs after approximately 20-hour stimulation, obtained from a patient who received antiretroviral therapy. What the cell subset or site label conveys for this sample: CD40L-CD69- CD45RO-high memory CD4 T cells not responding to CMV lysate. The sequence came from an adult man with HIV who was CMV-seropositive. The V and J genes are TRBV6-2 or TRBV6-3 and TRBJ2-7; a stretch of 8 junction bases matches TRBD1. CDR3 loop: CASSTRPQGAEQYF. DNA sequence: TGTGCCAGCAGTACCCGGCCCCAGGGGGCCGAGCAGTACTTC.